This is a list of T cell receptor beta chains from one sample in a study of beta chain features in type 1 diabetes. Sequencing was performed with immunoSEQ multiplex PCR; in TCRdb, only in-frame clones are kept and a portion is missing. The sample has 150,000 or so clones, 9% to 10% seen once. The sequenced sample consisted of central memory CD4+ T cells from blood. These receptors came from a woman in her thirties or forties in good health. CDR3s leave out the opening cysteine and the closing phenylalanine or tryptophan.

j_call: TRBJ1-1; v_call: TRBV29-1; cdr3_aa: SVMFLSEAF
j_call: TRBJ1-2; v_call: TRBV6-5; cdr3_aa: ASSYSHITGTYGYT
j_call: TRBJ2-2; v_call: TRBV6-1; cdr3_aa: ASRAAGGPTGELF
j_call: TRBJ2-7; v_call: TRBV7-9; cdr3_aa: ASSLTTGEDEQY
j_call: TRBJ2-1; v_call: TRBV19; cdr3_aa: ASTRDRGKDEQF
j_call: TRBJ1-2; v_call: TRBV27; cdr3_aa: ASSSGTANYGYT
j_call: TRBJ2-7; v_call: TRBV20-1; cdr3_aa: SARDLHEQY
j_call: TRBJ1-2; v_call: TRBV4-1; cdr3_aa: ASSQVGVAGGYT
j_call: TRBJ1-5; v_call: TRBV7-8; cdr3_aa: ASSLGGQRNQPQH
j_call: TRBJ1-1; v_call: TRBV5-1; cdr3_aa: ASSLDPGFSEAF
j_call: TRBJ2-3; v_call: TRBV7-2; cdr3_aa: ASSPTRTTTDTQY
j_call: TRBJ1-5; v_call: TRBV6-1; cdr3_aa: ASIAQGASNQPQH
j_call: TRBJ2-7; v_call: TRBV6-6; cdr3_aa: ASTYLSGGWYEQY
j_call: TRBJ2-7; v_call: TRBV6-1; cdr3_aa: ASSPTDRGRYEQY
j_call: TRBJ2-5; v_call: TRBV11-2; cdr3_aa: ASSLGQQQETQY
j_call: TRBJ1-5; v_call: TRBV18; cdr3_aa: ASSPDSGAQPQH
j_call: TRBJ2-2; v_call: TRBV2; cdr3_aa: ASTFERANTGELF
j_call: TRBJ1-6; v_call: TRBV18; cdr3_aa: ASSPRDQQGSPLH
j_call: TRBJ2-5; v_call: TRBV5-1; cdr3_aa: ASEGGGRETQY
j_call: TRBJ2-7; v_call: TRBV29-1; cdr3_aa: SVDGQGSYEQY
j_call: TRBJ1-3; v_call: TRBV11-2; cdr3_aa: ASSLGSTGNTIY